The 22 T cell receptor beta chains below come from one sample, sequenced in a study of blood T cell repertoires in COVID-19. TCRdb keeps only in-frame clones here, not all; method: immunoSEQ multiplex PCR. Of 250,000 to 300,000 clones listed, about 86% were seen once; the top ten hold roughly 13%. Source material: peripheral blood. The source of these receptors is a woman in her 70s with COVID-19, enrolled during active disease.

This clone was observed a handful of times. CDR3 sequence: CASSDRGEGEKLFF. The CDR3 bases are TGTGCCAGCAGTGACAGGGGAGAGGGTGAAAAACTGTTTTTT. The rearrangement joins TRBV6-1 to TRBJ1-4; TRBD1 might be the D (6 bases). V was clipped by 3 bases and J by 7 bases, with 12 bases between them. CDR1 is MNHNS and CDR2 is SASEGT in the germline V gene. The CDR3 is made up of 14 amino acids.

This chain connects TRBV27 to TRBJ1-5; 7 nucleotides line up with TRBD1. Germline-derived CDR1 and CDR2 are MNHEY and SMNVEV (reference sequence). V shed 6 bases, J shed 3 bases, and the junction held 5 bases outside the gene matches. This CDR3 is built from 14 residues. The CDR3 DNA is TGTGCCAGCAGCCTAACAGGGGTCAATCAGCCCCAGCATTTT. It encodes CASSLTGVNQPQHF.

This rearrangement joins TRBV9 to TRBJ2-2; the D gene is possibly TRBD2 (6 bases). This CDR3 has 14 residues. Germline V gene lookup returns CDR1 SGDLS and CDR2 YYNGEE. V was cut by 0 bases and J by 7 bases, with 10 bases left in between. CDR3 nucleotides: TGTGCCAGCAGCGTAGTGGAGGGAAGCGGGGAGCTGTTTTTT. This codes for CASSVVEGSGELFF.

The CDR3 region has the DNA TGTGCCACCAGTCCGGGACAGGGGAGCTACGAGCAGTACTTC. Encoded protein: CATSPGQGSYEQYF. The rearrangement joins TRBV24-1 to TRBJ2-7, with TRBD1 matching over 10 bases. Trimming at V came to 6 bases and at J to 3 bases, leaving 4 bases not matched to a gene. This CDR3 region has 14 residues. The germline V gene encodes CDR1 KGHDR and CDR2 SFDVKD.

The genes are TRBV18 and TRBJ1-1, with 7 bases lining up with TRBD1. After removal of 2 bases from V and 1 base from J, the junction contained 4 bases not matched to a gene. The CDR3 runs 15 residues. Germline V gene data show CDR1 as KGHSH and CDR2 as LQKENI. CDR3 nucleotide sequence: TGTGCCAGCTCACCAGCACAGGGGAGGAACACTGAAGCTTTCTTT. Translated: CASSPAQGRNTEAFF.

The rearrangement joins TRBV30 to TRBJ1-6, with 12 bases aligning to TRBD1. This CDR3 contains 14 residues. Germline V gene sequence: CDR1 GTSNPN, CDR2 SVGIG (reference sequence). Germline trimming cut 0 bases from V and 12 bases from J; bases unmatched to any gene: 3. CDR3 loop: CAWSVGTGGGPLHF. The DNA for the CDR3 is TGTGCCTGGAGTGTCGGGACAGGGGGCGGACCCCTCCACTTT.

The V gene is TRBV5-1, the J gene TRBJ2-4, with 10 bases fitting TRBD1. Germline CDR1 SGHRS, CDR2 YFSETQ. The CDR3 totals 18 residues. V gave up 4 bases and J gave up 1 base; unmatched junction bases: 11. The CDR3 nucleotides are TGCGCCAGCAGCGTCGGGACAGGGGATATAACGGCCAAAAACATTCAGTACTTC. Amino acid sequence: CASSVGTGDITAKNIQYF.

V and J are TRBV19 and TRBJ1-2; tentative D call: TRBD1 (6 bases). Trimming shortened V by 3 bases and J by 6 bases, and 17 bases separated the two germline ends. Germline V lookup: CDR1 LNHDA, CDR2 SQIVND (reference sequence). The CDR3 runs 15 residues. CDR3 nucleotides: TGTGCCAGTAGTATTGGGACAAGCGTCTATAATGGCTACACCTTC. This encodes CASSIGTSVYNGYTF.

J is TRBJ2-1 and V is TRBV5-6; D unresolved. CDR3 length: 15 amino acids. V gave up 2 bases and J gave up 0 bases, with 9 bases separating them. Germline V gives CDR1 SGHDT, CDR2 YYEEEE. The CDR3 spells CASSLAVSSYNEQFF. In DNA form, the CDR3 reads TGTGCCAGCAGCTTAGCCGTGAGCTCCTACAATGAGCAGTTCTTC.

V gene TRBV5-1 combines with J gene TRBJ2-5; 9 bases are shared with TRBD2. The CDR3 has 16 residues. Germline V gene sequence: CDR1 SGHRS, CDR2 YFSETQ. V lost 5 bases to trimming and J lost 1 base; unmatched junction nucleotides: 9. The CDR3 bases are TGCGCCAGCAGGCCCCCGAGCGGGGGGCTCCAAGAGACCCAGTACTTC. It is translated as CASRPPSGGLQETQYF. The variable domain in full, completed from reference TRBV5-1 and TRBJ2-5, reads KAGVTQTPRYLIKTRGQQVTLSCSPISGHRSVSWYQQTPGQGLQFLFEYFSETQRNKGNFPGRFSGRQFSNSRSEMNVSTLELGDSALYLCASRPPSGGLQETQYFGPGTRLLVL.

The chain carries TRBV27 and TRBJ2-3; a possible D gene is TRBD2 (6 bases). The V and J ends lost 4 bases and 2 bases respectively, with 13 bases between them. Per germline, CDR1 MNHEY and CDR2 SMNVEV (reference sequence). The CDR3 covers 15 residues. In nucleotides, the CDR3 is TGTGCCAGCAGTTCGGAGGGGTTTGCCACAGATACGCAGTATTTT. Protein: CASSSEGFATDTQYF.

The rearrangement links TRBV19 to TRBJ1-1; a possible D gene is TRBD1 (6 bases). V dropped 7 bases and J dropped 4 bases, with 16 bases sitting between them. The germline CDR1 and CDR2 sequences are LNHDA and SQIVND (reference sequence). The CDR3 is 14 residues long. The CDR3 loop is CASTQQGLFTEAFF. In nucleotides, the CDR3 is TGTGCCAGTACCCAACAGGGTCTCTTCACTGAAGCTTTCTTT.

The chain links TRBV28 to TRBJ2-7; tentatively, D is TRBD2 (5 bases). This CDR3 is 17 amino acids long. The ends were cut back, 6 bases at V and 0 bases at J, with 21 bases in the middle. Germline loops: CDR1 MDHEN, CDR2 SYDVKM. The CDR3: CASSTPTTIQVSYEQYF. In DNA form, the CDR3 reads TGTGCCAGCAGCACCCCGACGACTATTCAGGTCTCCTACGAGCAGTACTTC.

The CDR3 sequence is CASSRFPNTEAFF. CDR3 nucleotides: TGTGCCAGCAGCCGGTTCCCGAACACTGAAGCTTTCTTT. The V gene is TRBV28, the J gene TRBJ1-1, with unresolved D. The CDR3 covers 13 residues. Trimming removed 6 bases from V and 1 base from J, with 9 bases in between. Per the germline V gene, CDR1 is MDHEN and CDR2 is SYDVKM.

The sample holds a few counts of this clone. The chain has TRBV28 and TRBJ2-1; tentative D call: TRBD2 (6 bases). Germline V gives CDR1 MDHEN, CDR2 SYDVKM. Trimming shortened V by 4 bases and J by 10 bases, and 14 bases separated the two germline ends. This CDR3 region has 13 residues. This chain's CDR3 is CASSSWGVREQFF. The CDR3 DNA is TGTGCCAGCAGTTCCTGGGGGGTTAGGGAGCAGTTCTTC.

The chain uses TRBV21-1 and TRBJ2-7; the D call TRBD2 from the table was never checked on the DNA. TRBV21-1 is classified as a pseudogene. The CDR3 loop spans 19 amino acids. DNA for the CDR3: TGTGCCAGCAGCAAAGGCCCCTTAGGGGAGCGGGGTTACTCCTACGAGCAGTACTTC. As protein: CASSKGPLGERGYSYEQYF.

V gene TRBV2 combines with J gene TRBJ1-2; D may be TRBD1 (5 bases). The CDR3 has 14 amino acids. The germline V gene encodes CDR1 SNHLY and CDR2 FYNNEI. Trimming left V 2 bases short and J 3 bases short, with 10 bases between. The CDR3 coding sequence is TGTGCCAGCAGTGAATGGGGGGAGTACTATGGCTACACCTTC. Its translation is CASSEWGEYYGYTF.

This chain uses TRBV30 with TRBJ2-1; 7 bases map to TRBD2. V was clipped by 1 base and J by 5 bases; unmatched bases: 8. Looked up from germline, CDR1 is GTSNPN and CDR2 is SVGIG (reference sequence). The CDR3 length is 15 residues. CDR3 coding DNA: TGTGCCTGGAGTGGCCCCTGGGGGGGGGACAATGAGCAGTTCTTC. Protein: CAWSGPWGGDNEQFF.

This clone was detected only a few times. The chain carries TRBV3-1 (or the pseudogene TRBV3-2) and TRBJ1-2; no firm D call. CDR3 length equals 13 residues. The germline V gene encodes CDR1 LGHDT and CDR2 YNNKEL (reference sequence). V dropped 4 bases and J dropped 5 bases, with 11 bases sitting between them. The CDR3 is CASSRATLYGYTF. CDR3 sequence (DNA): TGTGCCAGCAGCCGGGCTACCTTGTATGGCTACACCTTC.

The CDR3: CASSPRTGTIPYGYTF. The CDR3, as DNA: TGTGCCAGTAGTCCAAGGACAGGGACTATCCCCTATGGCTACACCTTC. This sequence joins TRBV19 and TRBJ1-2, with 8 positions matching TRBD1. J gave up 4 bases and V 5 bases, and 12 bases lay outside the gene matches. The CDR3 has 16 residues. Per the germline V gene, CDR1 is LNHDA and CDR2 is SQIVND (reference sequence).

The rearrangement uses TRBV28 and TRBJ1-5, with TRBD1 as a possible D gene (5 bases). Trimming stripped 4 bases from V and 9 bases from J, with 25 bases between. Looked up from germline, CDR1 is MDHEN and CDR2 is SYDVKM. This CDR3 contains 17 residues. The CDR3 DNA is TGTGCCAGCAGTTCTATATCCGACAGCCCAGGATTTTGGCCCCAGCATTTT. This translates into CASSSISDSPGFWPQHF.

V is TRBV7-2 and J is TRBJ2-7; 10 bases are shared with TRBD1. V was clipped by 5 bases and J by 7 bases; unmatched bases: 8. The CDR3 runs 14 residues. Looked up from germline, CDR1 is SGHTA and CDR2 is FQGNSA. The CDR3 DNA reads as TGTGCCAGCAGCGTAGGGACAGGGGCAGGGGAGCAGTACTTC. Its translation: CASSVGTGAGEQYF.